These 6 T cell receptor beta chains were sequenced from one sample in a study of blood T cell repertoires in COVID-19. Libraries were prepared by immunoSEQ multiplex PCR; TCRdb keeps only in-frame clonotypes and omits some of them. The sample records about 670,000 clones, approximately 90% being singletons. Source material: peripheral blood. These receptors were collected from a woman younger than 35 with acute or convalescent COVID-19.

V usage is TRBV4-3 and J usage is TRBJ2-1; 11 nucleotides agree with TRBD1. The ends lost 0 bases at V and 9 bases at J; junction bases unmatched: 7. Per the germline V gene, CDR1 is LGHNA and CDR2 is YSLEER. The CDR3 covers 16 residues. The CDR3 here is CASSQDPGQGVSEQFF. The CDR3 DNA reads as TGCGCCAGCAGCCAAGACCCGGGACAGGGGGTGAGTGAGCAGTTCTTC.

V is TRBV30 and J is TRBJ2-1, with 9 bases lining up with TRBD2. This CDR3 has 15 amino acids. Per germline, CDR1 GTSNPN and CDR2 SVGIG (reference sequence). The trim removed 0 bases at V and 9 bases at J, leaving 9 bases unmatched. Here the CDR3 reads CAWSVLRRGGSEQFF. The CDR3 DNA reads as TGTGCCTGGAGTGTACTCAGGCGGGGGGGCAGTGAGCAGTTCTTC.

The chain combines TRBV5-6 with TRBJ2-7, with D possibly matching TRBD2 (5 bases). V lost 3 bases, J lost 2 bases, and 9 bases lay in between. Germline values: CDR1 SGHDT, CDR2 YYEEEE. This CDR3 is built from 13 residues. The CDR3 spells CASSSSGTYEQYF. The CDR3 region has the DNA TGTGCCAGCAGCTCTTCCGGGACCTACGAGCAGTACTTC.

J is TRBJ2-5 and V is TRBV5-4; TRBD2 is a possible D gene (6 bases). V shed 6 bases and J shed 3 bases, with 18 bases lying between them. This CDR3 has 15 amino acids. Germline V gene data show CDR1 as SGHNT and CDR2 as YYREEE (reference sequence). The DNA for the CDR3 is TGTGCCAGCATCACTAGCTCTCTCGGAAAAGAGACCCAGTACTTC. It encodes CASITSSLGKETQYF.

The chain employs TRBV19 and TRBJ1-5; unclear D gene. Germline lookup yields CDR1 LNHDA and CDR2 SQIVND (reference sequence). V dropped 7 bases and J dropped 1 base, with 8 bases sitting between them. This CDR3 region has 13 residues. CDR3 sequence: CASNSWSNQPQHF. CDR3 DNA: TGTGCCAGTAATAGTTGGAGCAATCAGCCCCAGCATTTT.

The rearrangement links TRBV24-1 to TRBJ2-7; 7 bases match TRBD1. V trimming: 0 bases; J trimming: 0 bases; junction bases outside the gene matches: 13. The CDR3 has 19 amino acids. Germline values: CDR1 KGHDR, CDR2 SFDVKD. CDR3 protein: CATSDLQIEDRPNSYEQYF. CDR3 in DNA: TGTGCCACCAGTGATTTGCAAATAGAGGACAGGCCGAACTCCTACGAGCAGTACTTC.